This T cell receptor (beta chain) appears in the sequencing data of a study of blood T cell repertoires in COVID-19. In the study overall: The United States, Italy and Spain were the sources of the acute and convalescent COVID-19 samples. From T cells, B-cell-depleted T cells, or PBMCs came the material, which was cDNA or gDNA.

Per the study methods: Amplification of reference gene primers was used by the study to estimate nucleated cell counts. Measured with immunoSEQ multiplex PCR; TCRdb has only the in-frame clones, and not every one. That table furnishes V, J and clone size, whereas the DNA furnished D and trimming. The sample gives roughly 300,000 clones, more than 75% of which show up once; 7.8% is in the top ten. In this sample, this clone turned up many times. This CDR3 comprises 14 residues. V was trimmed by 9 bases and J by 3 bases, leaving 17 bases between them. CDR1 and CDR2 from the germline V gene are WNHNN and SYGVQD (reference sequence).

This sequence was found in a woman between 45 and 60 years old who had recovered from COVID-19. Sequenced input: peripheral blood. The chain is built from TRBV10-1 and TRBJ1-2; D is possibly TRBD1 (5 bases). The CDR3 region has the DNA TGCGCCAGAGTGACAGAACGGAGAGACTATGGCTACACCTTC. As protein: CARVTERRDYGYTF.